This T cell receptor (beta chain) derives from a study of beta chain features in type 1 diabetes. This clone was seen at least ten times. What it recognizes is unknown. Expressed TCRB transcripts were sequenced because the isolated RNA had all been reverse transcribed beforehand. TCRdb's table, derived via immunoSEQ multiplex PCR, lists solely in-frame clones and lacks some. This table has 400,000 or so clones, over 9% appearing once. CDR1 and CDR2 (germline): MNHNY, SVGAGI (reference sequence). Trimming took 0 bases from V and 7 from J, leaving 10 bases between them. The CDR3 length is 14 residues. Study-level results: Moderately but significantly shorter TCRB CDR3s were found in Type 1 diabetes patients in all four CD4+ subsets.

The sequence came from a man aged 30 to 45 with type 1 diabetes. This chain links TRBV6-6 with TRBJ1-5; D gene unclear. The sample consisted of central memory CD4+ T cells from blood. The CDR3 DNA reads TGTGCCAGCAGTTACTCTAGAGGTCGCCAGCCCCAGCATTTT. Residues: CASSYSRGRQPQHF.